This is a list of T cell receptor beta chains from one sample in a study of blood T cell repertoires in COVID-19. The method was immunoSEQ multiplex PCR; TCRdb's version includes in-frame clones alone and lacks a portion of them. The sample records some 240,000 clones, about four fifths being singletons. The sequenced material came from peripheral blood. These receptors were collected from a woman aged 40-49 years who had recovered from COVID-19. The CDR3 runs from the conserved cysteine through the conserved F or W. Each record gives: V gene, D gene, clone size, J gene, CDR3 DNA, CDR3 protein. A D gene is named only where the DNA matches it firmly. Size is stated for part of the rows, as once, few or many counts, or as a class when the clone is expanded.

TRBV5-5,-,-,TRBJ2-5,TGTGCCAGCAGCTTGGAGCGGAGAGGGACCCAGTACTTC,CASSLERRGTQYF
TRBV28,TRBD1,-,TRBJ1-4,TGTGCCAGCGGACGAGGGGGCGAAAAACTGTTTTTT,CASGRGGEKLFF
TRBV3-1/TRBV3-2,TRBD1,-,TRBJ1-4,TGTGCCAGCAGCCAAGCCGACAGGGCCCCTAATGAAAAACTGTTTTTT,CASSQADRAPNEKLFF
TRBV19,-,many,TRBJ1-5,TGTGCCAGTAGTATGGGGAGGGATCAGCCCCAGCATTTT,CASSMGRDQPQHF
TRBV5-1,-,few,TRBJ1-1,TGCGCCAGCAGCCCGGAGGGCGGCACTGAAGCTTTCTTT,CASSPEGGTEAFF
TRBV5-1,-,-,TRBJ2-3,TGCGCCAGCAGCTTACAGAAGTACACAGATACGCAGTATTTT,CASSLQKYTDTQYF
TRBV14,-,-,TRBJ2-5,TGTGCCAGCAGCCAGGGCCGGTCCCAGGGGAAAGAGACCCAGTACTTC,CASSQGRSQGKETQYF
TRBV27,-,once,TRBJ2-5,TGTGCCAGCAGTTTAAGCCATTATGAGACCCAGTACTTC,CASSLSHYETQYF
TRBV5-5,-,-,TRBJ1-6,TGTGCCAGCAGCCTTACGACAGGCTGGGGAGATTCACCCCTCCACTTT,CASSLTTGWGDSPLHF
TRBV5-4,TRBD1,few,TRBJ1-6,TGTGCCAGCAGCCAGTTACAGGGGGGTGATTCACCCCTCCACTTT,CASSQLQGGDSPLHF
TRBV18,-,once,TRBJ1-5,TGTGCCAGCTCACCCACGGTGGGAGGGGAGGGTCAGCCCCAGCATTTT,CASSPTVGGEGQPQHF
TRBV15,TRBD1,-,TRBJ1-5,TGTGCCACCAGCAGCGGGACAGCAAGCCTGTGGAGCAATCAGCCCCAGCATTTT,CATSSGTASLWSNQPQHF
TRBV11-2,-,-,TRBJ1-4,TGTGCCAGCAGCTTCCTGTCTTCGGGAACTAATGAAAAACTGTTTTTT,CASSFLSSGTNEKLFF
TRBV10-3,TRBD1,once,TRBJ2-5,TGTGCCATCAGTGGGACAGGGGTCGAGACCCAGTACTTC,CAISGTGVETQYF
TRBV4-1,-,-,TRBJ1-5,TGCGCCAGCAGCCCAGACCTCATAGTAGGCAATCAGCCCCAGCATTTT,CASSPDLIVGNQPQHF
TRBV15,TRBD1,-,TRBJ2-7,TGTGCCACCAGCCCGGCCGGGACAGGACGACTCGAGCAGTACTTC,CATSPAGTGRLEQYF
TRBV5-1,-,-,TRBJ1-5,TGCGCCAGCAGCTTAGACAATCTTAGCAATCAGCCCCAGCATTTT,CASSLDNLSNQPQHF
TRBV5-1,-,-,TRBJ2-5,TGCGCCAGCAGCATGACGGGGGGCCCGGAGACCCAGTACTTC,CASSMTGGPETQYF
TRBV6-5,-,-,TRBJ1-1,TGTGCCAGCAGTCGAGGGAACCGGAACACTGAAGCTTTCTTT,CASSRGNRNTEAFF
TRBV18,-,-,TRBJ1-1,TGTGCCAGCTCACCAAGGATCGGGGTGGAGAACACTGAAGCTTTCTTT,CASSPRIGVENTEAFF
TRBV5-1,TRBD1,-,TRBJ2-5,TGCGCCAGCAGCTTGGGCCCGGGACAGGGAGGAGAGACCCAGTACTTC,CASSLGPGQGGETQYF
TRBV2,TRBD2,-,TRBJ2-2,TGTGCCAGCATTTATGCGGGGGGCGGCACCGGGGAGCTGTTTTTT,CASIYAGGGTGELFF
TRBV9,-,-,TRBJ2-3,TGTGCCAGCAGCGTAGGTCTTCAGCGGAGTTACACAGATACGCAGTATTTT,CASSVGLQRSYTDTQYF
TRBV5-4,TRBD1,-,TRBJ1-2,TGTGCCAGCAGCTTGATCGGGACAGGGAATGGCTACACCTTC,CASSLIGTGNGYTF
TRBV5-4,TRBD1,-,TRBJ1-6,TGTGCCAGCAGCTTCAGGGGGCCACGGAATTCACCCCTCCACTTT,CASSFRGPRNSPLHF
TRBV28,-,-,TRBJ2-5,TGTGCCAGCAGTTTAAGGAGAGCGAGGAGGGGAGAGACCCAGTACTTC,CASSLRRARRGETQYF
TRBV28,-,-,TRBJ1-2,TGTGCCAGCAGTCCCGGACTTACTCGGGGCTACACCTTC,CASSPGLTRGYTF
TRBV11-2,TRBD1,-,TRBJ1-3,TGTGCCAGCAGCCTGACAGGGCGCGGAAACACCATATATTTT,CASSLTGRGNTIYF
TRBV4-2,TRBD2,-,TRBJ2-5,TGTGCCAGCAGCCAAGATCTAGCGGGGGGGCGAGGCCAAGAGACCCAGTACTTC,CASSQDLAGGRGQETQYF
TRBV12-3/TRBV12-4,-,-,TRBJ1-2,TGTGCCAGCAGTCTCGGACTGATCTATGGCTACACCTTC,CASSLGLIYGYTF
TRBV5-4,TRBD1,-,TRBJ1-2,TGTGCCAGCAGCCTCCCGGACAGGTCGGAAGGCTACACCTTC,CASSLPDRSEGYTF
TRBV5-1,-,-,TRBJ2-1,TGCGCCAGCCGGGACTTTACCTACAATGAGCAGTTCTTC,CASRDFTYNEQFF
TRBV28,TRBD1,-,TRBJ1-4,TGTGCCAGCAGACCGGACAGGGGGCGGATTAATGAAAAACTGTTTTTT,CASRPDRGRINEKLFF
TRBV28,-,-,TRBJ1-4,TGTGCCAGCAGTTTAGCGTCGCAGGGAGGTGAAAAACTGTTTTTT,CASSLASQGGEKLFF
TRBV30,-,-,TRBJ1-5,TGTGCCTGGAGTGTCCTACCGGCCGTCGGGCAGCCCCAGCATTTT,CAWSVLPAVGQPQHF
TRBV11-3,-,once,TRBJ2-5,TGTGCCAGCAATCTAGGGGGAGTAAGCCAAGAGACCCAGTACTTC,CASNLGGVSQETQYF
TRBV4-2,-,-,TRBJ2-1,TGTGCCAGCAGCCAAGGCGGGGCCGAATCCTACAATGAGCAGTTCTTC,CASSQGGAESYNEQFF
TRBV5-6,-,-,TRBJ1-4,TGTGCCAGCGGACAGATCTCCCGGGACGATGAAAAACTGTTTTTT,CASGQISRDDEKLFF
TRBV27,TRBD1,-,TRBJ1-6,TGTGCCAGCAGTTCAAGGACAGGGAGGAATTCACCCCTCCACTTT,CASSSRTGRNSPLHF
TRBV27,-,few,TRBJ2-1,TGTGCCAGCAGAAGGGGGTCCGGCAATGAGCAGTTCTTC,CASRRGSGNEQFF
TRBV7-9,-,few,TRBJ2-1,TGTGCCAGCAGCGGGCGACTAGTAGCCAATGAGCAGTTCTTC,CASSGRLVANEQFF
TRBV2,-,-,TRBJ2-1,TGTGCCAGCACGGGCAGGGCCCCCTTCTTC,CASTGRAPFF
TRBV7-2,TRBD1,few,TRBJ1-6,TGTGCCAGCAGCCTTGGACAGGGTGGTTCACCCCTCCACTTT,CASSLGQGGSPLHF
TRBV3-1/TRBV3-2,-,-,TRBJ1-2,TGTGCCAGCAGCCAGGGCCGTGGCTACACCTTC,CASSQGRGYTF
TRBV5-6,-,-,TRBJ2-7,TGTGCCAGCAGCTTCGGTCTAGAGCAGTACTTC,CASSFGLEQYF